Below are 16 T cell receptor beta chains sequenced from a single sample in a study of OX40 agonist ivuxolimab in advanced cancers. The repertoire was sequenced with immunoSEQ multiplex PCR; TCRdb's copy has only in-frame clones and lacks some. The sample has 77,000 or so clones, roughly 78% seen once. Specimen: CD4+ or CD8+ T cells sorted from blood, collected in a trial of the OX40 agonist ivuxolimab. These receptors were taken from an adult with an advanced solid tumor such as melanoma, head and neck, liver or kidney cancer.

This chain uses TRBV7-9 with TRBJ1-1; D unresolved. The V gene lost 4 bases and the J gene lost 1 base, with 13 bases spanning the gap. Germline CDR1 is SEHNR and CDR2 is FQNEAQ (reference sequence). The CDR3 length is 15 residues. CDR3 sequence (DNA): TGTGCCAGCAGCTCCCCTGGACGGGCGAACACTGAAGCTTTCTTT. The encoded protein is CASSSPGRANTEAFF.

V usage is TRBV4-3 and J usage is TRBJ1-5, with no clear D. Trimming cost V 2 bases and J 1 base, with 3 bases left between them. CDR1 LGHNA and CDR2 YSLEER come from the germline V gene. This CDR3 is built from 13 residues. CDR3 nucleotide sequence: TGCGCCAGCAGCCAACACAGCAATCAGCCCCAGCATTTT. As protein: CASSQHSNQPQHF.

This clone occurred a few times. The chain couples TRBV7-3 to TRBJ2-1; the D is unclear. V lost 5 bases to trimming and J lost 1 base, with 12 bases between them. This CDR3 has 15 amino acids. Germline V gene lookup returns CDR1 SGHTA and CDR2 FQGTGA. The CDR3 nucleotides read TGTGCCAGCAGCCAAACTCCGGGTTCCTACAATGAGCAGTTCTTC. Protein product: CASSQTPGSYNEQFF.

This rearrangement joins TRBV18 to TRBJ2-2; D ambiguous. The CDR3 length is 14 residues. Germline CDR1 KGHSH, CDR2 LQKENI. V lost 6 bases and J 5 bases, leaving 13 bases between the germline ends. In DNA, the CDR3 is TGTGCCAGCTCGCGCGACCAAGAGACCGGGGAGCTGTTTTTT. It codes for CASSRDQETGELFF.

In this sample, this clone turned up once. The chain couples TRBV6-5 to TRBJ1-5; a weak D match, TRBD1 (6 bases). The CDR3 runs to 15 residues. Germline V gene lookup returns CDR1 MNHEY and CDR2 SVGAGI. Trimming cost V 6 bases and J 4 bases, with 16 bases left between them. The CDR3 region has the DNA TGTGCCAGCAGACGGGACACTTCAATTAATCAGCCCCAGCATTTT. It encodes CASRRDTSINQPQHF.

For the CDR3, the DNA is TGTGCCATTAGAGGGACAGGGAGTGATGAAAAACTGTTTTTT. As protein: CAIRGTGSDEKLFF. This chain links TRBV28 with TRBJ1-4; 9 bases are a match to TRBD1. CDR3 length: 14 residues. The germline V gene encodes CDR1 MDHEN and CDR2 SYDVKM. V shed 10 bases and J 6 bases; nucleotides not matched to a gene: 9.

The sample holds one count of this clone. The chain employs TRBV11-2 and TRBJ2-3, with a tentative D call TRBD2 (5 bases). CDR1 is SGHAT, CDR2 FQNNGV, per germline. There are 14 residues in the CDR3. V lost 5 bases and J lost 5, with 14 bases in between. CDR3 bases: TGTGCCAGCAGCCTAGCCTCTGGGTTAGATACGCAGTATTTT. Translation gives CASSLASGLDTQYF.

The chain couples TRBV19 to TRBJ2-4; 7 bases are shared with TRBD2. This CDR3 is built from 15 residues. Germline V lookup: CDR1 LNHDA, CDR2 SQIVND (reference sequence). Unmatched junction bases numbered 8, after V lost 1 base and J lost 8 bases. The CDR3 region has the DNA TGTGCCAGTAGTATAGGGGGGACGGCGGGGGACATTCAGTACTTC. Amino acid sequence: CASSIGGTAGDIQYF.

This chain's CDR3 is CASSPQGQLNTGELFF. The CDR3 DNA reads as TGTGCCAGCAGTCCCCAGGGACAGCTTAACACCGGGGAGCTGTTTTTT. This sequence joins TRBV5-4 and TRBJ2-2; 7 bases match TRBD1. Per germline, CDR1 SGHNT and CDR2 YYREEE (reference sequence). The CDR3 runs to 16 residues. V was pared by 5 bases and J by 2 bases, with 9 bases of the junction left unmatched.

The V gene is TRBV6-6, the J gene TRBJ1-5; D remains unclear. The V gene lost 0 bases and the J gene lost 2 bases, with 8 bases spanning the gap. Germline CDR1 MNHNY, CDR2 SVGAGI (reference sequence). This CDR3 is built from 15 residues. The CDR3 nucleotides read TGTGCCAGCAGTTACTCATCGGGCGGCAATCAGCCCCAGCATTTT. Protein sequence: CASSYSSGGNQPQHF.

This clone showed up just once. The chain joins TRBV7-8 to TRBJ1-1; tentatively, D is TRBD1 (5 bases). In germline, CDR1 is SGHVS, CDR2 FQNEAQ. V was trimmed by 1 base and J by 8 bases, leaving 11 bases between them. CDR3 length equals 13 residues. In DNA form, the CDR3 reads TGTGCCAGCAGCTTAGGACGAGGGGTGGAAGCTTTCTTT. Residues: CASSLGRGVEAFF.

Written as DNA, the CDR3 is TGTGCCAGCAGCTTAGAATTCAGGGGCGAGACCCAGTACTTC. Its protein product is CASSLEFRGETQYF. V is TRBV11-2 and J is TRBJ2-5, with D perhaps matching TRBD1 (6 bases). From germline, CDR1 is SGHAT and CDR2 FQNNGV. The CDR3 is 14 amino acids. V was pared by 0 bases and J by 5 bases, with 10 bases between.

V usage is TRBV28 and J usage is TRBJ1-3; D remains ambiguous. This CDR3 has 14 residues. The V end was cut by 4 bases, the J end by 5 bases, with 12 bases between. CDR1 is MDHEN, CDR2 SYDVKM, per germline. The CDR3 DNA is TGTGCCAGCAGTTCCCTCCCGACAAGAAACACCATATATTTT. Its translation: CASSSLPTRNTIYF. Combining the CDR3 with reference TRBV28 and TRBJ1-3 gives the whole variable domain DVKVTQSSRYLVKRTGEKVFLECVQDMDHENMFWYRQDPGLGLRLIYFSYDVKMKEKGDIPEGYSVSREKKERFSLILESASTNQTSMYLCASSSLPTRNTIYFGEGSWLTVV.

The chain recombines TRBV5-1 with TRBJ1-1; 7 bases map to TRBD1. V was pared by 2 bases and J by 1 base, with 2 bases of the junction left unmatched. The CDR3 has 14 amino acids. CDR1 and CDR2 (germline): SGHRS, YFSETQ. CDR3 amino acids: CASSFGQENTEAFF. The CDR3 DNA sequence: TGCGCCAGCAGCTTCGGACAGGAGAACACTGAAGCTTTCTTT.

This clone appeared a few times. The chain combines TRBV7-6 with TRBJ1-2, with D hard to call. The CDR3 covers 13 residues. Trimming took off 3 bases at V and 4 bases at J, with 9 bases between the two ends. Germline CDR1 reads SGHVS; CDR2 reads FNYEAQ. The CDR3 DNA is TGTGCCAGCAGCTTTGGCAATCTCTATGGCTACACCTTC. Amino acids: CASSFGNLYGYTF.

The chain links TRBV6-1 to TRBJ1-2; D is uncertain. The germline V gene encodes CDR1 MNHNS and CDR2 SASEGT. The CDR3 is made up of 13 amino acids. V was trimmed by 4 bases and J by 1 base, leaving 7 bases between them. The CDR3 bases are TGTGCCAGCAGTGGGGGTCTTAACTATGGCTACACCTTC. It codes for CASSGGLNYGYTF.